This TCR beta chain is from a study of T cells in Graves' hyperthyroidism and ophthalmopathy. The source material, RNA transcripts, was used to amplify TCR beta CDR3 regions. The HTBI primer set drove a first-round RT-PCR of the TCR CDR3. TCRdb called the multiplex PCR reads again in MiXCR, with one record for every CDR3 protein. This table has over 450,000 distinct CDR3 sequences, 17% appearing once. Trimming pared 1 base from V and 4 bases from J, leaving 10 bases between. CDR3 length: 14 amino acids. CDR1 and CDR2 from the germline V gene are DFQATT and SNEGSKA (reference sequence). This clonotype occurred a few times.

V and J are TRBV20-1 and TRBJ2-2; no firm D call. This receptor was identified in a woman under 30 with Graves' ophthalmopathy. Input material: blood. The CDR3 sequence: CSARATRTTGELFF. The CDR3 DNA is TGCAGTGCTAGAGCGACACGCACCACCGGGGAGCTGTTTTTT.